The clone carrying this T cell receptor beta chain has a handful of counts. What it binds is unknown. The entry originates in a study of identical twins. Study conclusions and caveats: Twin sharing of out-of-frame TCR alpha was underestimated by models in monozygotic pairs.

Healthy Caucasians supplied all donations. TCRdb independently ran MiXCR on the 5' RACE reads; one entry per CDR3 protein. Found here are around 530,000 distinct CDR3 sequences, approximately 14% of them singletons; the top ten hold more than 0.4%. Germline CDR1 and CDR2: SEHNR and FQNEAQ (reference sequence). V shed 8 bases and J 7 bases; nucleotides not matched to a gene: 8. The CDR3 length is 14 residues. The data were also submitted as part of a second study, on yellow fever vaccine responses in identical twins.

The sequencing input was CD4+ T cells sorted from blood. This TCR derives from a woman between 18 and 29 years old in good health. J is TRBJ2-5 and V is TRBV7-9; the match to TRBD1 covers 12 bases. Here the CDR3 DNA reads TGTGCCAGCCCACCGGGACAGGGGGCAGTGACCCAGTACTTC. Protein sequence: CASPPGQGAVTQYF.